Below, 23 T cell receptor beta chains from the same sample are listed, as sequenced in a study of blood T cell repertoires in COVID-19 (TCRdb year 2020). The library was generated by the immunoSEQ multiplex PCR assay. TCRdb retrieved this table from immuneACCESS and kept in-frame rearrangements only. Not all clones are present; in checked studies, unresolved V genes account for under half, and no reason is known for the remainder. For this sample there are around 49,000 clones; approximately 80% appear just once. The leading ten clones occupy about 5% of the sample. Sequenced sample: PBMCs or T cells enriched from blood (not recorded which). These TCRs come from a woman aged 50 to 60 with acute COVID-19.

A few counts support this clone. The J gene is TRBJ2-7, the V gene TRBV29-1; 8 positions match TRBD2. Per germline, CDR1 SQVTM and CDR2 ANQGSEA. Unmatched junction bases numbered 8, after V lost 4 bases and J lost 0 bases. CDR3 length: 15 amino acids. This CDR3 is CSVVLADISSYEQYF. In DNA form, the CDR3 reads TGCAGCGTTGTACTAGCGGATATAAGCTCCTACGAGCAGTACTTC.

This rearrangement joins TRBV2 to TRBJ1-1; no firm D call. V lost 1 base, J lost 1 base, and 10 bases lay in between. Germline V CDR1 and CDR2: SNHLY, FYNNEI. The CDR3 spans 15 residues. As DNA, the CDR3 is TGTGCCAGCAGTGAAGGGAGGATGGGGAACACTGAAGCTTTCTTT. Protein product: CASSEGRMGNTEAFF.

The chain uses TRBV3-1 (or the pseudogene TRBV3-2) and TRBJ1-6, with D tentatively TRBD1 (6 bases). V was trimmed by 1 base and J by 5 bases, leaving 6 bases between them. In germline, CDR1 is LGHDT, CDR2 YNNKEL (reference sequence). The CDR3 spans 14 residues. The CDR3 bases are TGTGCCAGCAGCCAAGGGACAGATAATTCACCCCTCCACTTT. It is translated as CASSQGTDNSPLHF.

V gene TRBV2 combines with J gene TRBJ1-1, with 7 bases fitting TRBD1. The CDR3 runs 14 residues. Trimming at V came to 1 base and at J to 3 bases, leaving 2 bases not matched to a gene. Germline V lookup: CDR1 SNHLY, CDR2 FYNNEI. This chain's CDR3 is CASSEVRGDTEAFF. The CDR3 region has the DNA TGTGCCAGCAGTGAAGTCAGGGGGGACACTGAAGCTTTCTTT.

This chain connects TRBV28 to TRBJ1-4, with D hard to call. Germline CDR1 is MDHEN and CDR2 is SYDVKM. The CDR3 runs 14 residues. V lost 7 bases and J lost 7, with 16 bases in between. Written as DNA, the CDR3 is TGTGCCAGCACCTTAAGTGGGAGGCGTGAAAAACTGTTTTTT. It yields the protein CASTLSGRREKLFF.

The chain carries TRBV19 and TRBJ1-2; TRBD1 matches at 7 bases. The V gene's germline CDR1 is LNHDA and CDR2 SQIVND (reference sequence). The CDR3 is 15 residues long. Trimming at V came to 4 bases and at J to 3 bases, leaving 8 bases not matched to a gene. CDR3 sequence: CASSTTTGRYYGYTF. CDR3 nucleotide sequence: TGTGCCAGTAGTACGACGACAGGGAGGTACTATGGCTACACCTTC.

The rearrangement links TRBV2 to TRBJ1-1; a possible D gene is TRBD1 (5 bases). Between the trimmed V and J ends, which lost 3 bases and 11 bases, there was a span of 19 bases. The CDR3 totals 14 residues. CDR1 is SNHLY, CDR2 FYNNEI, per germline. The CDR3 sequence: CASSDRDKWGEAFF. For the CDR3, the DNA is TGTGCCAGCAGTGATCGCGATAAATGGGGGGAGGCTTTCTTT.

This clone appeared once. The V gene is TRBV9, the J gene TRBJ2-7, with 9 bases that match TRBD1. This CDR3 has 14 residues. The V gene's germline CDR1 is SGDLS and CDR2 YYNGEE. V shed 3 bases and J 3 bases; nucleotides not matched to a gene: 4. CDR3 nucleotide sequence: TGTGCCAGCAGCGCGCCGACAGGGGGCTACGAGCAGTACTTC. It specifies CASSAPTGGYEQYF.

V and J are TRBV27 and TRBJ1-4, with 11 bases that match TRBD1. The CDR3 has 16 residues. The V gene end was trimmed by 4 bases and the J gene end by 10 bases; junction bases not matched to a gene: 11. Germline-derived CDR1 and CDR2 are MNHEY and SMNVEV (reference sequence). CDR3 loop: CASSWTGGASTGKLFF. The CDR3 DNA follows: TGTGCCAGCAGTTGGACAGGGGGCGCTTCTACCGGAAAACTGTTTTTT.

The chain is built from TRBV28 and TRBJ2-2; 9 positions agree with TRBD1. Germline loops: CDR1 MDHEN, CDR2 SYDVKM. The J segment lost 6 bases and the V segment lost 3 bases, leaving 5 bases of the junction unmatched. The CDR3 is 15 residues long. The CDR3 sequence: CASSFDRGYAGELFF. CDR3 bases: TGTGCCAGCAGTTTCGACAGGGGGTATGCCGGGGAGCTGTTTTTT.

The sample holds a few counts of this clone. V and J are TRBV18 and TRBJ1-1; no firm D call. Trimming shortened V by 5 bases and J by 7 bases, and 8 bases separated the two germline ends. The CDR3 loop spans 11 amino acids. Germline V gene lookup returns CDR1 KGHSH and CDR2 LQKENI. CDR3 sequence reads: CASSATHEAFF. CDR3 coding DNA: TGTGCCAGCTCAGCAACTCATGAAGCTTTCTTT. Combining the CDR3 with reference TRBV18 and TRBJ1-1 gives the whole variable domain NAGVMQNPRHLVRRRGQEARLRCSPMKGHSHVYWYRQLPEEGLKFMVYLQKENIIDESGMPKERFSAEFPKEGPSILRIQQVVRGDSAAYFCASSATHEAFFGQGTRLTVV.

The V call is TRBV4-2, the J call TRBJ2-3; TRBD2 matches 8 bases. The V segment lost 0 bases and the J segment 0 bases; nucleotides outside the gene matches: 2. The CDR3 runs 16 residues. Germline-derived CDR1 and CDR2 are LGHNA and YNFKEQ. The CDR3 DNA reads as TGTGCCAGCAGCCAAGAAGCGGGGGTGAGCACAGATACGCAGTATTTT. The encoded protein is CASSQEAGVSTDTQYF.

The chain joins TRBV13 to TRBJ2-3; 9 bases map to TRBD2. Germline assignment: CDR1 PRHDT and CDR2 FYEKMQ (reference sequence). The CDR3 has 14 residues. V dropped 5 bases and J dropped 5; count of bases not matched to a gene: 5. CDR3 protein: CASSILAGGDTQYF. CDR3 nucleotide sequence: TGTGCCAGCAGCATACTAGCGGGTGGAGATACGCAGTATTTT.

V usage is TRBV29-1 and J usage is TRBJ2-2, with 9 positions matching TRBD1. CDR1 is SQVTM and CDR2 is ANQGSEA in the germline V gene. The CDR3 totals 17 residues. Trimming removed 4 bases from V and 5 bases from J; junction bases left unmatched: 14. The CDR3: CSVGGYPGQGGTGELFF. The CDR3 DNA sequence: TGCAGCGTTGGGGGTTACCCGGGACAGGGAGGAACCGGGGAGCTGTTTTTT.

The chain employs TRBV7-9 and TRBJ1-2, with D hard to call. Germline CDR1 is SEHNR and CDR2 is FQNEAQ (reference sequence). Trimming stripped 3 bases from V and 8 bases from J, with 25 bases between. The CDR3 has 17 amino acids. CDR3 DNA sequence: TGTGCCAGCAGCTTTGGGATTGGGGAAGGCGGGAAAGGAGGCTACACCTTC. It specifies CASSFGIGEGGKGGYTF. The entire variable domain, with the rest obtained from reference TRBV7-9 and TRBJ1-2, is as follows: DTGVSQNPRHKITKRGQNVTFRCDPISEHNRLYWYRQTLGQGPEFLTYFQNEAQLEKSRLLSDRFSAERPKGSFSTLEIQRTEQGDSAMYLCASSFGIGEGGKGGYTFGSGTRLTVV.

This clone came up once. The V call is TRBV11-2, the J call TRBJ2-2, with D perhaps TRBD1 (6 bases). Deletions cut 1 base from V and 4 bases from J, with 10 bases between. The CDR3 totals 15 residues. Germline loops: CDR1 SGHAT, CDR2 FQNNGV. DNA of the CDR3: TGTGCCAGCAGCTTAGGCCTCAGGGGCACCGGGGAGCTGTTTTTT. Residues: CASSLGLRGTGELFF. Full variable domain (missing parts from reference TRBV11-2 and TRBJ2-2): EAGVAQSPRYKIIEKRQSVAFWCNPISGHATLYWYQQILGQGPKLLIQFQNNGVVDDSQLPKDRFSAERLKGVDSTLKIQPAKLEDSAVYLCASSLGLRGTGELFFGEGSRLTVL.

The J gene is TRBJ1-2, the V gene TRBV2; D possibly corresponds to TRBD1 (5 bases). V was clipped by 5 bases and J by 5 bases, with 12 bases between them. Per the germline V gene, CDR1 is SNHLY and CDR2 is FYNNEI. This CDR3 contains 13 residues. In DNA form, the CDR3 reads TGTGCCAGCAGTCTGGGGAGGGGTTATGGCTACACCTTC. Its protein product is CASSLGRGYGYTF.

This chain connects TRBV3-1 (or the pseudogene TRBV3-2) to TRBJ1-2; D perhaps matches TRBD1 (5 bases). Trimming shortened V by 0 bases and J by 1 base, and 9 bases separated the two germline ends. Per germline, CDR1 LGHDT and CDR2 YNNKEL (reference sequence). This CDR3 contains 15 residues. The CDR3 sequence: CASSQDGGDNYGYTF. CDR3 in DNA: TGTGCCAGCAGCCAAGATGGGGGGGATAACTATGGCTACACCTTC.

The gene calls are TRBV10-2 and TRBJ2-5; no clear D. This CDR3 is built from 14 residues. Looked up from germline, CDR1 is WSHSY and CDR2 is SAAADI. V lost 5 bases to trimming and J lost 2 bases, with 12 bases between them. CDR3 protein: CASSLVSWQETQYF. DNA of the CDR3: TGCGCCAGCAGTCTGGTTAGCTGGCAAGAGACCCAGTACTTC.

The V and J genes are TRBV6-5 and TRBJ1-1; D is uncertain. The CDR3 runs 13 residues. V lost 8 bases and J 4 bases, leaving 14 bases between the germline ends. CDR1 is MNHEY, CDR2 SVGAGI, per germline. CDR3 sequence (DNA): TGTGCCAGCTCCTCGGGGAAGGGCACTGAAGCTTTCTTT. Translation: CASSSGKGTEAFF.

This sequence joins TRBV7-9 and TRBJ1-1; unclear D gene. The CDR3 contains 15 residues. The ends were cut back, 1 base at V and 4 bases at J, with 13 bases in the middle. Germline assignment: CDR1 SEHNR and CDR2 FQNEAQ (reference sequence). The CDR3 loop is CASSLGEGEGTEAFF. DNA for the CDR3: TGTGCCAGCAGCTTAGGAGAGGGCGAGGGCACTGAAGCTTTCTTT. Full variable domain (rest looked up from reference TRBV7-9 and TRBJ1-1): DTGVSQNPRHKITKRGQNVTFRCDPISEHNRLYWYRQTLGQGPEFLTYFQNEAQLEKSRLLSDRFSAERPKGSFSTLEIQRTEQGDSAMYLCASSLGEGEGTEAFFGQGTRLTVV.

V is TRBV7-8 and J is TRBJ1-3; D might be TRBD1 (5 bases). The CDR3 sequence is 15 residues long. V lost 0 bases and J 5 bases, leaving 11 bases between the germline ends. CDR1 is SGHVS, CDR2 FQNEAQ, per germline. The CDR3 coding sequence is TGTGCCAGCAGCTTAGCCCGGACACCGCGAAACACCATATATTTT. Translation gives CASSLARTPRNTIYF.

The gene calls are TRBV10-2 and TRBJ2-5; D possibly corresponds to TRBD2 (6 bases). V was cut by 5 bases and J by 5 bases, with 12 bases left in between. Germline V gene sequence: CDR1 WSHSY, CDR2 SAAADI. The CDR3 contains 13 residues. The chain's CDR3 is CASSMAGRETQYF. The CDR3, as DNA: TGCGCCAGCAGTATGGCGGGGCGGGAGACCCAGTACTTC.